This T cell receptor beta chain was retrieved from a study of blood T cell repertoires in COVID-19. About the study: The study drew acute and convalescent COVID-19 samples from the United States, Italy and Spain. PBMCs, B-cell-depleted T cells, or T cells provided the cDNA or gDNA that made up the material.

Germline V lookup: CDR1 SGHVT, CDR2 SQSDAQ. After removal of 4 bases from V and 1 base from J, the junction contained 3 bases not matched to a gene. This CDR3 is 15 amino acids long. Libraries were prepared by immunoSEQ multiplex PCR; TCRdb keeps only in-frame clonotypes and omits some of them. This sample has 280,000 or so clones, with less than 90% found just once. The chain recombines TRBV7-4 with TRBJ1-3, with TRBD1 matching 8 bases. The clonotype was recovered from a human donor in a cohort sampled during active COVID-19. The sample was peripheral blood. CDR3 amino acids: CASSSQGVSGNTIYF. CDR3 in DNA: TGTGCCAGCAGCTCACAGGGGGTTTCTGGAAACACCATATATTTT.